One TCR beta chain is described in this entry. Primed by a sample-barcoded 5' primer and a J-beta primer mix, a second PCR proceeded for about 6 to 11 cycles. TCRdb re-called the 5' RACE reads through MiXCR, storing one row per CDR3 protein. This sample has about 800,000 distinct CDR3 sequences, with 25% found just once. This entry is derived from a study of blood T cells in healthy people across ages. Deletions cut 0 bases from V and 5 bases from J, with 6 bases between. Germline V gene data show CDR1 as SGHRS and CDR2 as YFSETQ. The CDR3 contains 14 residues. These data were likewise used in another study, on T cells of mothers and their children.

This chain uses TRBV5-1 with TRBJ1-6; no reliable D call. The sample was blood. This sequence was found in a boy between 10 and 17 years old in good health. The CDR3 nucleotides read TGCGCCAGCAGCTTGGTAGAGGATAATTCACCCCTCCACTTT. Residues: CASSLVEDNSPLHF.